This T cell receptor beta chain stems from a study of T cells in Graves' hyperthyroidism and ophthalmopathy. Study-wide context: Peripheral blood was taken when the disease was first diagnosed, before any treatment began.

This clonotype showed up many times. The antigen remains undetermined. The study, taken as a whole, reports: Among clonotypes expanded in thyroid above 0.001, most were also found in blood.

From germline, CDR1 is SGHDT and CDR2 YYEEEE. The CDR3 has 13 amino acids. Trimming left V 4 bases short and J 1 base short, with 9 bases between. RNA transcripts were the template for amplifying TCR beta CDR3 regions. An initial round of RT-PCR targeting the TCR CDR3 relied on the HTBI primer set. In TCRdb, the multiplex PCR reads were re-called with MiXCR into one record per CDR3 protein. In the table there are 33,000 or so distinct CDR3 sequences, just under 50% of which are singletons. Exclusion of patients followed from uncontrolled infection, other autoimmune disease, pregnancy or lactation. The sample consisted of blood. This receptor was taken from a woman in her forties or fifties with Graves' hyperthyroidism that later progressed to Graves' ophthalmopathy. The V and J genes are TRBV5-6 and TRBJ2-7; D is uncertain. CDR3 DNA sequence: TGTGCCAGCAGCACTACAATTTCCTACGAGCAGTACTTC. Translating it yields CASSTTISYEQYF.